Following are 15 T cell receptor beta chains from one sample sequenced in a study of technical replicates of blood from several donors. The repertoire was sequenced with immunoSEQ multiplex PCR; TCRdb's copy has only in-frame clones and lacks some. The sample consists of about 56,000 clones, about 95% of them appearing once. Input material: PBMCs. These receptors all come from a human donor in good health. Some clones in this sample may be carry-over from other donors' samples.

This chain joins TRBV7-8 and TRBJ2-2, with 10 nucleotides matching TRBD2. This CDR3 region has 19 residues. V shed 3 bases, J shed 7 bases, and the junction held 17 bases outside the gene matches. Germline V CDR1 and CDR2: SGHVS, FQNEAQ. CDR3 nucleotide sequence: TGTGCCAGCAGCTTGGAAATCAGGAACCAGCGGGGGGGAATCGGGGAGCTGTTTTTT. Its protein is CASSLEIRNQRGGIGELFF.

The chain is built from TRBV15 and TRBJ2-1, with 8 bases lining up with TRBD2. The trim removed 5 bases at V and 6 bases at J, leaving 9 bases unmatched. Germline V gene data show CDR1 as LNHNV and CDR2 as YYDKDF (reference sequence). The CDR3 extends over 15 amino acids. The CDR3 DNA reads TGTGCCACCAGCCGCGGGACTAGTCCCCTCAATGAGCAGTTCTTC. Encoded protein: CATSRGTSPLNEQFF.

The rearrangement joins TRBV4-3 to TRBJ2-1; TRBD1 matches at 7 bases. Per the germline V gene, CDR1 is LGHNA and CDR2 is YSLEER. V was pared by 1 base and J by 5 bases, with 14 bases of the junction left unmatched. CDR3 length: 18 residues. CDR3 in amino acids: CASSQVGVEQGLDNEQFF. The CDR3 DNA follows: TGCGCCAGCAGCCAAGTAGGGGTTGAACAGGGGCTGGACAATGAGCAGTTCTTC.

V is TRBV29-1 and J is TRBJ2-1, with a tentative D call TRBD2 (5 bases). Deletions cut 0 bases from V and 4 bases from J, with 13 bases between. Germline CDR1 reads SQVTM; CDR2 reads ANQGSEA. CDR3 length equals 15 residues. In DNA form, the CDR3 reads TGCAGCGTTGAAGATCTGATCGGGGAGTACAATGAGCAGTTCTTC. Residues: CSVEDLIGEYNEQFF.

J is TRBJ2-1 and V is TRBV11-2; 13 bases agree with TRBD2. Trimming at V came to 6 bases and at J to 12 bases, leaving 8 bases not matched to a gene. The CDR3 length is 14 residues. From germline, CDR1 is SGHAT and CDR2 FQNNGV. CDR3 in amino acids: CASRPGLAGKGQFF. The DNA of the CDR3 is TGTGCCAGCAGGCCGGGACTAGCGGGGAAGGGGCAGTTCTTC.

The chain is built from TRBV11-2 and TRBJ1-2; weak D call: TRBD1 (6 bases). V lost 5 bases and J 8 bases, leaving 15 bases between the germline ends. CDR3 length: 13 amino acids. Per the germline V gene, CDR1 is SGHAT and CDR2 is FQNNGV. The CDR3 spells CASSPEGGRGYTF. The CDR3 nucleotides read TGTGCCAGCAGCCCCGAAGGGGGTAGGGGCTACACCTTC.

By sample fraction, this clone is medium-sized. V and J are TRBV5-4 and TRBJ1-1; tentative D call: TRBD1 (6 bases). The V gene lost 3 bases and the J gene lost 4 bases, with 10 bases spanning the gap. CDR1 is SGHNT, CDR2 YYREEE, per germline (reference sequence). The CDR3 loop spans 13 amino acids. CDR3 loop: CASSWGGGTEAFF. The DNA of the CDR3 is TGTGCCAGCAGCTGGGGAGGGGGCACTGAAGCTTTCTTT.

The V and J genes are TRBV7-9 and TRBJ2-7; D might be TRBD1 (6 bases). The germline CDR1 and CDR2 sequences are SEHNR and FQNEAQ (reference sequence). V was trimmed by 4 bases and J by 0 bases, leaving 7 bases between them. The CDR3 totals 13 residues. The DNA for the CDR3 is TGTGCCAGCAGCTCAGGGGTCTCCTACGAGCAGTACTTC. Translated, it gives CASSSGVSYEQYF.

This chain links TRBV28 with TRBJ1-2, with 7 bases identical to TRBD1. V lost 8 bases, J lost 4 bases, and 10 bases stayed unmatched. The CDR3 runs 14 residues. CDR1 and CDR2 (germline): MDHEN, SYDVKM. This chain's CDR3 is CASAAGQPTYGYTF. The CDR3 DNA sequence: TGTGCCAGCGCCGCGGGACAGCCGACCTATGGCTACACCTTC.

V and J are TRBV6-5 and TRBJ1-6; D is perhaps TRBD1 (5 bases). Germline CDR1 MNHEY, CDR2 SVGAGI. This CDR3 has 16 residues. Trimming shortened V by 6 bases and J by 6 bases, and 18 bases separated the two germline ends. The CDR3 region is CASSYAPSGVNSPLHF. DNA for the CDR3: TGTGCCAGCAGCTACGCCCCTTCGGGGGTTAATTCACCCCTCCACTTT.

The chain has TRBV2 and TRBJ2-6; D might be TRBD1 (6 bases). Trimming shortened V by 5 bases and J by 1 base, and 21 bases separated the two germline ends. CDR1 SNHLY and CDR2 FYNNEI come from the germline V gene. This CDR3 comprises 19 residues. The CDR3 here is CASSFHKNQGLSGANVLTF. The CDR3 region has the DNA TGTGCCAGCAGTTTTCATAAAAATCAGGGGCTATCTGGGGCCAACGTCCTGACTTTC.

The chain is built from TRBV2 and TRBJ2-3, with TRBD2 identical over 11 bases. The CDR3 totals 16 residues. Germline assignment: CDR1 SNHLY and CDR2 FYNNEI. The ends lost 5 bases at V and 0 bases at J; junction bases unmatched: 4. Here the CDR3 DNA reads TGTGCCAGCAGTAAGGGACTAGCGGACAGCACAGATACGCAGTATTTT. Translated: CASSKGLADSTDTQYF.

V usage is TRBV5-1 and J usage is TRBJ2-1; 13 bases agree with TRBD2. The CDR3 sequence is 16 residues long. Trimming took 3 bases from V and 3 from J; bases not matched to a gene: 3. Germline assignment: CDR1 SGHRS and CDR2 YFSETQ. The CDR3 nucleotides read TGCGCCAGCAGCTGGGGACTAGCGGGGATCTACAATGAGCAGTTCTTC. Protein sequence: CASSWGLAGIYNEQFF.

The V and J genes are TRBV4-1 and TRBJ1-6; D ambiguous. V was clipped by 0 bases and J by 8 bases, with 17 bases between them. The CDR3 has 17 residues. Germline V gene sequence: CDR1 MGHRA, CDR2 YSYEKL. CDR3 DNA sequence: TGCGCCAGCAGCCAAGATCCGCGGGCAGGAGAATATTCACCCCTCCACTTT. Its translation: CASSQDPRAGEYSPLHF.

This clone was found once. V gene TRBV10-3 combines with J gene TRBJ2-5, with a weak D call TRBD2 (5 bases). The V gene's germline CDR1 is ENHRY and CDR2 SYGVKD. CDR3 length equals 14 residues. Trimming stripped 2 bases from V and 1 base from J, with 8 bases between. CDR3 DNA sequence: TGTGCCATCAGTGAGGTCCGGGGCCAAGAGACCCAGTACTTC. This translates into CAISEVRGQETQYF.